The following is a T cell receptor (beta chain) sequence with its context. What it binds is unknown. Some clones are missing from TCRdb's copy, which holds only in-frame ones; the method was immunoSEQ multiplex PCR. The sample consists of 20,000 to 30,000 clones, around 80% of them appearing once. This sample was taken from a study of graft-versus-host responses after intestinal transplantation. Background on the study: Each of the recipients got a multivisceral, liver-intestinal, or isolated intestinal transplant. Once they had received anti-thymocyte globulin induction, all recipients took tacrolimus and steroids for approximately 3 years. Study-level results: Clonal ratios of graft-versus-host to host-versus-graft in allografts were high for patients exhibiting graft-donor T cell macrochimerism. Among recipient marrow samples, GvH clones were found; some appeared first in ileum or blood.

The germline V gene has CDR1 SGHTA and CDR2 FQGNSA. The CDR3 length is 18 residues. This specimen consisted of unstimulated CD4+ T cells sorted from spleen or lymph node cells, obtained before intestinal transplant. The sequence was collected from a human donor who received an intestinal transplant. This rearrangement joins TRBV7-2 to TRBJ2-5; 12 positions match TRBD2. The closer fit of TRBJ2-7 to the DNA end suggests the J call may be wrong. CDR3: CASSLRLAGVLWVYEQYF. The CDR3 DNA is TGTGCCAGCAGCTTGAGACTAGCGGGAGTTCTCTGGGTCTACGAGCAGTACTTC.